The clone carrying this T cell receptor beta chain was seen ten or more times. The sample comes from a study of T cells in Graves' hyperthyroidism and ophthalmopathy. A NOSPECS grade of at least 4, a Clinical Activity Score of at least 3 and duration under 3 months were recorded in ophthalmopathy patients. The authors took PBMCs from about 9.5 ml fresh peripheral blood. TCR beta CDR3 regions were amplified from RNA. In the first-round RT-PCR of the TCR CDR3, the HTBI primer set was used. TCRdb re-called the multiplex PCR reads with MiXCR, one entry per CDR3 protein. The table records a few hundred thousand distinct CDR3 sequences, around 15% of them present only once. The V end lost 4 bases, the J end lost 4 bases, and 10 bases lay between the germline ends. Germline V gene lookup returns CDR1 SQVTM and CDR2 ANQGSEA. This CDR3 spans 12 amino acids.

The rearrangement uses TRBV29-1 and TRBJ1-1; D is unclear. Material: blood. This clonotype was obtained from a woman between 35 and 50 years old with Graves' ophthalmopathy. CDR3 coding DNA: TGCAGCGTTGCCACGGGTACCACTGAAGCTTTCTTT. It translates to CSVATGTTEAFF.